This entry lists 16 T cell receptor beta chains sequenced from one sample in a study of PD-1 blockade in mismatch repair-deficient tumors (dated by TCRdb to about 2017). The library relied on the immunoSEQ multiplex PCR assay. TCRdb took this table from immuneACCESS and kept in-frame rearrangements with V and J called. Such tables lack part of the clones; where checked against another copy, unresolved V genes explain under half of the gap, and the rest is unexplained. The sample data list about 130,000 clones, and roughly 90% of these were observed just once. 10% to 15% of the sample is held by the ten biggest clonotypes. Sample: peripheral blood, taken 72 weeks after starting pembrolizumab. The receptors derive from an adult with mismatch repair-deficient cancer.

This clone was detected once. CDR3 in amino acids: CASSLLPGEGQPQHF. The CDR3, as DNA: TGTGCCAGCAGCTTGCTTCCAGGGGAAGGTCAGCCCCAGCATTTT. The V call is TRBV5-4, the J call TRBJ1-5; a possible D gene is TRBD1 (6 bases). The CDR3 length is 15 residues. V was shortened by 1 base and J by 6 bases, with 14 bases between the two germline ends. In germline, CDR1 is SGHNT, CDR2 YYREEE (reference sequence).

The gene calls are TRBV6-1 and TRBJ2-1, with D possibly being TRBD1 (6 bases). The V end lost 4 bases, the J end lost 4 bases, and 14 bases lay between the germline ends. In germline, CDR1 is MNHNS, CDR2 SASEGT. The CDR3 loop spans 15 amino acids. In DNA, the CDR3 is TGTGCCAGCAGTGCAGGTTCGGGACAATACAATGAGCAGTTCTTC. Translated, it gives CASSAGSGQYNEQFF.

The rearrangement uses TRBV9 and TRBJ2-7; 10 bases fit TRBD1. The trim removed 1 base at V and 2 bases at J, leaving 3 bases unmatched. CDR1 and CDR2 from the germline V gene are SGDLS and YYNGEE. There are 15 residues in the CDR3. CDR3 sequence: CASSVSGTGAYEQYF. The CDR3 DNA sequence: TGTGCCAGCAGCGTATCAGGGACAGGGGCCTACGAGCAGTACTTC.

The chain recombines TRBV9 with TRBJ2-7; 8 positions agree with TRBD2. The CDR3 spans 14 residues. Germline trimming cut 5 bases from V and 2 bases from J; bases unmatched to any gene: 6. In germline, CDR1 is SGDLS, CDR2 YYNGEE. CDR3 nucleotides: TGTGCCAGCAGTCCAAGCGGGAGCGCCTACGAGCAGTACTTC. Its translation: CASSPSGSAYEQYF. Drawing the rest from reference TRBV9 and TRBJ2-7, the complete variable domain is DSGVTQTPKHLITATGQRVTLRCSPRSGDLSVYWYQQSLDQGLQFLIQYYNGEERAKGNILERFSAQQFPDLHSELNLSSLELGDSALYFCASSPSGSAYEQYFGPGTRLTVT.

The chain uses TRBV30 and TRBJ2-7; D might be TRBD1 or TRBD2, each matching 5 bases. CDR1 is GTSNPN and CDR2 is SVGIG in the germline V gene (reference sequence). The CDR3 spans 13 residues. The V gene lost 0 bases and the J gene lost 6 bases, with 12 bases spanning the gap. CDR3 region: CAWSVGVLREQYF. The CDR3 DNA reads TGTGCCTGGAGTGTGGGGGTCCTCCGCGAGCAGTACTTC.

This chain uses TRBV18 with TRBJ2-1; a weak D match, TRBD1 (6 bases). Germline V gene sequence: CDR1 KGHSH, CDR2 LQKENI. The CDR3 runs to 16 residues. The V and J ends lost 2 bases and 8 bases respectively, with 19 bases between them. The CDR3 DNA reads TGTGCCAGCTCACCATTCCGGGACAAGAGTTGGGATGAGCAGTTCTTC. Its protein product is CASSPFRDKSWDEQFF.

The chain employs TRBV7-2 and TRBJ2-7, with 8 positions matching TRBD2. Germline CDR1 and CDR2: SGHTA and FQGNSA. Trimming at V came to 5 bases and at J to 5 bases, leaving 11 bases not matched to a gene. The CDR3 consists of 15 residues. The CDR3 here is CASSQRGGGRDEQYF. The DNA of the CDR3 is TGTGCCAGCAGCCAACGGGGCGGGGGGCGCGACGAGCAGTACTTC.

The chain carries TRBV6-5 and TRBJ2-3, with D unresolved. V gave up 6 bases and J gave up 8 bases, with 12 bases separating them. Germline loops: CDR1 MNHEY, CDR2 SVGAGI. The CDR3 loop spans 12 amino acids. This CDR3 reads CASSPPHGTQYF. In DNA form, the CDR3 reads TGTGCCAGCAGCCCACCACATGGTACGCAGTATTTT.

This clone has more than one count but fewer than ten. The chain uses TRBV7-9 and TRBJ1-5; D is ambiguous. Deletions cut 1 base from V and 6 bases from J, with 4 bases between. Germline V gene data show CDR1 as SEHNR and CDR2 as FQNEAQ (reference sequence). The CDR3 is made up of 12 amino acids. The CDR3 protein is CASSLEGQPQHF. The CDR3, as DNA: TGTGCCAGCAGCTTAGAGGGTCAGCCCCAGCATTTT.

The chain links TRBV28 to TRBJ2-3; 7 bases agree with TRBD1. The CDR3 loop spans 14 amino acids. The V and J ends lost 5 bases and 2 bases, in that order; junction bases with no gene match: 4. Germline-derived CDR1 and CDR2 are MDHEN and SYDVKM. CDR3 region: CASSTGTDTDTQYF. The CDR3 coding sequence is TGTGCCAGCAGTACGGGGACAGACACAGATACGCAGTATTTT.

The chain joins TRBV5-1 to TRBJ2-3, with a possible D match to TRBD2 (5 bases). CDR3 size: 15 residues. The germline gives CDR1 SGHRS, CDR2 YFSETQ. V shed 0 bases and J shed 0 bases, with 8 bases lying between them. CDR3 sequence: CASSLALASTDTQYF. The CDR3 DNA follows: TGCGCCAGCAGCTTGGCATTAGCGAGCACAGATACGCAGTATTTT.

The chain joins TRBV7-9 to TRBJ2-5; 7 positions match TRBD2. V dropped 3 bases and J dropped 4; count of bases not matched to a gene: 8. The germline CDR1 and CDR2 sequences are SEHNR and FQNEAQ (reference sequence). CDR3 length: 15 residues. CDR3 DNA sequence: TGTGCCAGCAGCTTGGCGGGAGCATTGGGAGAGACCCAGTACTTC. Amino acids: CASSLAGALGETQYF.

The V gene is TRBV6-5, the J gene TRBJ2-7; perhaps D is TRBD1 or TRBD2 (6 bases each). This CDR3 is 16 amino acids long. The ends were cut back, 2 bases at V and 3 bases at J, with 17 bases in the middle. Germline V gene lookup returns CDR1 MNHEY and CDR2 SVGAGI. As DNA, the CDR3 is TGTGCCAGCAGTTACATCCGGGGGCCCAGATACTACGAGCAGTACTTC. The encoded protein is CASSYIRGPRYYEQYF.

The genes are TRBV29-1 and TRBJ2-4; 13 positions agree with TRBD2. The CDR3 runs to 17 residues. The V gene end was trimmed by 5 bases and the J gene end by 2 bases; junction bases not matched to a gene: 9. CDR1 SQVTM and CDR2 ANQGSEA come from the germline V gene. This CDR3 reads CSVRGLAGRVPKNIQYF. CDR3 coding DNA: TGCAGCGTTAGGGGACTAGCGGGAAGGGTTCCCAAAAACATTCAGTACTTC.

The chain has TRBV4-1 and TRBJ2-6; unclear D gene. The V end was cut by 2 bases, the J end by 0 bases, with 5 bases between. This CDR3 has 15 residues. Germline V gives CDR1 MGHRA, CDR2 YSYEKL. The CDR3 reads CASSQQSSGANVLTF. The DNA of the CDR3 is TGCGCCAGCAGCCAACAGAGCTCTGGGGCCAACGTCCTGACTTTC.

The rearrangement uses TRBV27 and TRBJ2-1; 11 bases are a match to TRBD2. The V and J ends lost 5 bases and 8 bases, in that order; junction bases with no gene match: 5. There are 14 residues in the CDR3. Germline V gene lookup returns CDR1 MNHEY and CDR2 SMNVEV (reference sequence). The CDR3 reads CASSPRTSGHEQFF. The DNA of the CDR3 is TGTGCCAGCAGTCCCCGGACTAGCGGGCATGAGCAGTTCTTC.